A selection of T cell receptor beta chains follows, all from one sample in a study of Tregs in tolerant kidney transplant recipients. The table came from immunoSEQ multiplex PCR; TCRdb's copy has only in-frame clones and leaves some out. The table includes approximately 60,000 clones, 98% detected once. The specimen was Tregs from blood, collected before the transplant. The receptors shown here come from a human donor who received a combined kidney and bone marrow transplant. Each CDR3 is given with its conserved first and last residue.

J | V | CDR3
TRBJ2-3 | TRBV5-1 | CASSWGTSGPDTQYF
TRBJ1-2 | TRBV18 | CASSPGLYGYTF
TRBJ1-2 | TRBV10-3 | CAISERGGADGYTF
TRBJ2-3 | TRBV13 | CASSPGHVYTDTQYF
TRBJ1-4 | TRBV2 | CASSRSSGATNEKLFF
TRBJ2-7 | TRBV4-3 | CASSQVTGTYEQYF
TRBJ2-1 | TRBV6-4 | CASSRDIYNEQFF
TRBJ2-1 | TRBV7-2 | CASRIAGGTYNEQFF
TRBJ1-1 | TRBV6-1 | CASSELPPGGGNTEAFF
TRBJ1-4 | TRBV6-5 | CASSYSRFAEKLFF